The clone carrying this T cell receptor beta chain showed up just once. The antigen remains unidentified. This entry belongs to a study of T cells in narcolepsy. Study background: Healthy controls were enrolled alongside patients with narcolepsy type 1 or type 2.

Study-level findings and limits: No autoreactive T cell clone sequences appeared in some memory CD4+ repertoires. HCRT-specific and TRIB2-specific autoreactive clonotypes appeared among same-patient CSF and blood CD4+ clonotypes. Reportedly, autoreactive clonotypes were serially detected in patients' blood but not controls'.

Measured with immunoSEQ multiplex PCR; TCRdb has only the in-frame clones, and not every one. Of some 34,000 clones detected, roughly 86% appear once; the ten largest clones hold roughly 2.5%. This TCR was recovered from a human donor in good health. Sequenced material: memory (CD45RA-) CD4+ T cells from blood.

CDR3 sequence reads: CASSQDFRGTGELFF. CDR3 DNA: TGCGCCAGCAGCCAAGATTTCCGAGGTACCGGGGAGCTGTTTTTT. This chain joins TRBV4-1 and TRBJ2-2; D call uncertain. The V end lost 0 bases, the J end lost 5 bases, and 10 bases lay between the germline ends. Germline CDR1 MGHRA, CDR2 YSYEKL. The length of the CDR3 is 15 residues.